These 14 T cell receptor beta chains came from one sample sequenced in a study of regulatory T cells in long-lasting Graves disease. Sample time point: newly diagnosed GD, antithyroid drugs for less than 3 months. The authors made the TCR library using RNA they extracted from PBMCs. Through Arm-PCR of CDR3 regions and iRepertoire HTBI primers, TCR beta libraries were built. TCRdb re-derived calls from the multiplex PCR reads in MiXCR, one entry per CDR3 protein. This sample has around 450,000 distinct CDR3 sequences; about 16% occur once, and the top ten carry 16%. The sample also formed part of further work on T cells in Graves' hyperthyroidism and ophthalmopathy.

Sequenced material: peripheral blood mononuclear cells (PBMCs), taken at new diagnosis, from a patient treated with antithyroid drugs. Receptors were obtained from a woman in her twenties or thirties with Graves disease.

This clonotype was found many times. The chain couples TRBV20-1 to TRBJ2-1; D might be TRBD2 (5 bases). Germline loops: CDR1 DFQATT, CDR2 SNEGSKA (reference sequence). V was clipped by 5 bases and J by 8 bases, with 22 bases between them. This CDR3 spans 15 amino acids. For the CDR3, the DNA is TGCAGTGCTCCCAACGTGGCTAGCAGAAACGATGAGCAGTTCTTC. Amino acid sequence: CSAPNVASRNDEQFF.

The chain has TRBV5-1 and TRBJ2-6; D unresolved. CDR3 length: 15 amino acids. Trimming took off 0 bases at V and 2 bases at J, with 6 bases between the two ends. Germline-derived CDR1 and CDR2 are SGHRS and YFSETQ. The CDR3 DNA follows: TGCGCCAGCAGCTTGGCCGTCCCTGGGGCCAACGTCCTGACTTTC. Its translation is CASSLAVPGANVLTF.

In its sample, this clonotype was seen many times. The J gene is TRBJ1-1, the V gene TRBV30; D gene unclear. CDR1 and CDR2 from the germline V gene are GTSNPN and SVGIG (reference sequence). V was trimmed by 0 bases and J by 8 bases, leaving 10 bases between them. This CDR3 is built from 12 residues. CDR3 sequence: CAWSVGVGEAFF. The CDR3, as DNA: TGTGCCTGGAGTGTCGGGGTTGGAGAAGCTTTCTTT.

This clonotype was detected many times. The gene calls are TRBV5-6 and TRBJ1-1, with D possibly TRBD1 on 5 matching bases. The V gene lost 0 bases and the J gene lost 5 bases, with 14 bases spanning the gap. CDR1 and CDR2 (germline): SGHDT, YYEEEE. The CDR3 runs 15 residues. CDR3 amino acids: CASSLVGGARTEAFF. The CDR3 DNA follows: TGTGCCAGCAGCTTGGTCGGAGGGGCAAGGACTGAAGCTTTCTTT.

This clonotype was picked up many times. V is TRBV11-2 and J is TRBJ2-3, with D maybe TRBD1 (6 bases). CDR3 size: 16 residues. The V end was cut by 1 base, the J end by 1 base, with 12 bases between. From germline, CDR1 is SGHAT and CDR2 FQNNGV. Here the CDR3 reads CASSLGGRAGTDTQYF. The CDR3 nucleotides are TGTGCCAGCAGCTTAGGGGGGCGGGCAGGCACAGATACGCAGTATTTT. Based on the CDR3 plus reference TRBV11-2 and TRBJ2-3, the full variable domain is EAGVAQSPRYKIIEKRQSVAFWCNPISGHATLYWYQQILGQGPKLLIQFQNNGVVDDSQLPKDRFSAERLKGVDSTLKIQPAKLEDSAVYLCASSLGGRAGTDTQYFGPGTRLTVL.

A note on this clonotype: This likely stems from a read error, as it lies one base from a far larger clone. J is TRBJ2-1 and V is TRBV28; 11 bases match TRBD2. The J call could be wrong; TRBJ2-5 is a better fit for the DNA end. The CDR3 is 17 residues long. In germline, CDR1 is MDHEN, CDR2 SYDVKM. CDR3 loop: CPSSPIAGGSRKWTQYF. For the CDR3, the DNA is TGTCCCAGCAGTCCCATAGCGGGAGGGTCCCGTAAGTGGACCCAGTACTTC.

This clonotype was found many times. The chain links TRBV7-2 to TRBJ2-3; 7 nucleotides align to TRBD2. With V trimmed by 3 bases and J by 6 bases, 6 bases remained unmatched. Germline assignment: CDR1 SGHTA and CDR2 FQGNSA. CDR3 length equals 14 residues. In DNA, the CDR3 is TGTGCCAGCAGCTTTGGGCGGGAGAGGGATACGCAGTATTTT. Translated: CASSFGRERDTQYF.

This clonotype was seen only a few times. The chain couples TRBV28 to TRBJ2-7; perhaps D is TRBD1 or TRBD2 (5 bases each). The germline V gene has CDR1 MDHEN and CDR2 SYDVKM. This CDR3 region has 17 residues. Trimming took 1 base from V and 0 from J, leaving 16 bases between them. The CDR3 DNA reads as TGTGCCAGCAGTTTATCGGGTGGGACCGTGAGCTCCTACGAGCAGTACTTC. Translation gives CASSLSGGTVSSYEQYF.

Ten or more counts support this clonotype. The rearrangement joins TRBV13 to TRBJ1-5, with D possibly being TRBD1 (5 bases). Germline V gene sequence: CDR1 PRHDT, CDR2 FYEKMQ (reference sequence). The CDR3 has 14 residues. V lost 0 bases and J lost 6, with 9 bases in between. The CDR3 here is CASSLGQGSQPQHF. The CDR3 DNA reads as TGTGCCAGCAGCTTAGGGCAGGGTAGTCAGCCCCAGCATTTT.

This clonotype was observed a few times. The rearrangement uses TRBV5-6 and TRBJ1-5; possible D gene TRBD1, 5 bases. The CDR3 covers 15 residues. V was trimmed by 2 bases and J by 0 bases, leaving 9 bases between them. Germline CDR1 is SGHDT and CDR2 is YYEEEE. The chain's CDR3 is CASSFGTYSNQPQHF. As DNA, the CDR3 is TGTGCCAGCAGCTTCGGGACTTATAGCAATCAGCCCCAGCATTTT.

Many counts were recorded for this clonotype. The chain links TRBV7-8 to TRBJ2-7; a possible D gene is TRBD1 (5 bases). V gave up 11 bases and J gave up 0 bases, with 14 bases separating them. The CDR3 is 13 residues long. Germline-derived CDR1 and CDR2 are SGHVS and FQNEAQ. The CDR3 sequence: CAGAMWGSYEQYF. The CDR3, as DNA: TGTGCCGGGGCTATGTGGGGCTCCTACGAGCAGTACTTC.

There are many counts of this clonotype. The chain couples TRBV5-1 to TRBJ2-7; possibly TRBD1 for D (5 bases). Germline V CDR1 and CDR2: SGHRS, YFSETQ. Trimming removed 1 base from V and 5 bases from J, with 7 bases in between. The CDR3 is 12 amino acids. This CDR3 reads CASSLKGNEQYF. The CDR3 DNA reads as TGCGCCAGCAGCTTGAAGGGGAACGAGCAGTACTTC.

At least ten counts were recorded for this clonotype. The chain joins TRBV12-3 or TRBV12-4 to TRBJ2-2; 9 nucleotides agree with TRBD2. The V segment lost 8 bases and the J segment 3 bases; nucleotides outside the gene matches: 4. The CDR3 has 14 amino acids. The DNA of the CDR3 is TGTGCCAGCCGGGGACTAGCTGACACCGGGGAGCTGTTTTTT. It translates to CASRGLADTGELFF.

This clonotype was recorded at least ten times. The chain is built from TRBV30 and TRBJ1-1; D is unclear. With 0 bases removed from V and 0 bases from J, the gap between germline ends came to 5 bases. CDR1 GTSNPN and CDR2 SVGIG come from the germline V gene (reference sequence). The CDR3 is made up of 13 amino acids. CDR3: CAWSVGVNTEAFF. Here the CDR3 DNA reads TGTGCCTGGAGTGTAGGTGTGAACACTGAAGCTTTCTTT.